The source of this TCR beta chain is a study of OX40 agonist ivuxolimab in advanced cancers. Study-level background: The mean age was 60 years, ranging from about 23 to 85, with 65% to 90% of participants male.

Only in-frame clones appear in the TCRdb table, and some are missing; sequencing was by immunoSEQ multiplex PCR. The sample carries approximately 60,000 clones, about four fifths recorded once. Deletions cut 7 bases from V and 2 bases from J, with 11 bases between. This CDR3 spans 14 amino acids. Germline CDR1 reads SNHLY; CDR2 reads FYNNEI. This receptor was taken from an adult with an advanced solid tumor such as melanoma, head and neck, liver or kidney cancer. Sample: CD4+ or CD8+ T cells sorted from blood, taken in a trial of the OX40 agonist ivuxolimab. The chain carries TRBV2 and TRBJ2-2; a possible D gene is TRBD1 (6 bases). The CDR3 nucleotides read TGTGCCAGCAAAGGACAGATCAACACCGGGGAGCTGTTTTTT. Translation gives CASKGQINTGELFF. Filled out from reference TRBV2 and TRBJ2-2, the complete variable domain reads EPEVTQTPSHQVTQMGQEVILRCVPISNHLYFYWYRQILGQKVEFLVSFYNNEISEKSEIFDDQFSVERPDGSNFTLKIRSTKLEDSAMYFCASKGQINTGELFFGEGSRLTVL.